This is a list of T cell receptor beta chains from one sample in a study of cytomegalovirus exposure and HLA in healthy donors. Only in-frame clones appear in the TCRdb table, and some are missing; sequencing was by immunoSEQ multiplex PCR. The sample has around 180,000 clones; over 65% are singletons. Sequencing input: PBMCs. The receptors originated from a young man in good health and CMV-seropositive. Both conserved end residues are part of each CDR3. The order of the fields is D gene, J gene, clone size, V gene, CDR3 protein, CDR3 DNA. D genes are given only for firm matches. The size field is filled for only some rows; it gives once, few, many or a size class.

. TRBJ1-2 . TRBV6-5 CASSTQGHGYTF TGTGCCAGCAGTACCCAGGGTCACGGCTACACCTTC
TRBD2 TRBJ2-1 . TRBV9 CASSVGTSGTMNEQFF TGTGCCAGCAGCGTGGGGACTAGCGGAACCATGAATGAGCAGTTCTTC
TRBD2 TRBJ2-7 few TRBV9 CASSTAGPPGEQYF TGTGCCAGCAGTACAGCGGGGCCTCCCGGGGAGCAGTACTTC
. TRBJ2-1 . TRBV10-3 CAINIRDCPQISQFF TGTGCCATTAACATCCGGGACTGCCCGCAAATATCGCAGTTCTTC
. TRBJ1-4 . TRBV28 CASSPYRERNEKLFF TGTGCCAGCAGTCCATACAGGGAAAGGAATGAAAAACTGTTTTTT
. TRBJ1-4 few TRBV6-6 CASSYGTRGEKLFF TGTGCCAGCAGTTACGGGACTCGGGGGGAAAAACTGTTTTTT
TRBD2 TRBJ2-7 . TRBV5-4 CASSLVPWREGLYEQYF TGTGCCAGCAGCTTGGTCCCCTGGAGGGAGGGCCTCTACGAGCAGTACTTC
TRBD1 TRBJ2-7 few TRBV7-2 CASRRQGSHLDEQYF TGTGCCAGCAGACGACAGGGGTCCCACCTAGACGAGCAGTACTTC
TRBD1 TRBJ2-3 . TRBV7-2 CASSLAGTGQGDTQYF TGTGCCAGCAGCTTAGCGGGGACAGGGCAGGGGGATACGCAGTATTTT
TRBD2 TRBJ2-1 . TRBV14 CASSQELWASGVYNEQFF TGTGCCAGCAGCCAAGAGCTGTGGGCTAGCGGAGTCTACAATGAGCAGTTCTTC
. TRBJ1-1 . TRBV5-8 CASSLTGAMNTEAFF TGTGCCAGCAGCCTGACGGGAGCAATGAACACTGAAGCTTTCTTT
TRBD1 TRBJ2-3 . TRBV2 CASSGAGTGGLSTDTQYF TGTGCCAGCAGTGGGGCCGGGACAGGGGGGCTGAGCACAGATACGCAGTATTTT
TRBD1 TRBJ1-5 . TRBV15 CATSRARTGLNQPQHF TGTGCCACCAGCAGAGCACGGACAGGGCTCAATCAGCCCCAGCATTTT
TRBD2 TRBJ2-1 . TRBV6-4 CASSEAGGGFNEQFF TGTGCCAGCAGTGAGGCGGGAGGGGGATTCAATGAGCAGTTCTTC
TRBD2 TRBJ2-2 . TRBV6-4 CASSGTSGPGGTGELFF TGTGCCAGCAGTGGGACTAGCGGCCCAGGTGGCACCGGGGAGCTGTTTTTT
. TRBJ2-1 few TRBV4-1 CASSGEFNEQFF TGCGCCAGCAGCGGGGAGTTCAATGAGCAGTTCTTC
TRBD1 TRBJ2-1 . TRBV13 CASSPRDRSSYNEQFF TGTGCCAGCAGCCCTAGGGACAGAAGCTCCTACAATGAGCAGTTCTTC
. TRBJ1-5 . TRBV30 CAWAGGNQPQHF TGTGCCTGGGCAGGTGGCAATCAGCCCCAGCATTTT
. TRBJ2-5 . TRBV5-1 CASSLAGTTERDHGYF TGCGCCAGCAGCTTAGCCGGGACAACAGAAAGAGACCATGGGTACTTC
. TRBJ1-5 . TRBV27 CASSYTQGRQPQHF TGTGCCAGCAGTTATACCCAGGGGCGTCAGCCCCAGCATTTT
TRBD2 TRBJ2-7 . TRBV4-1 CASSRTSGNDYEQYF TGCGCCAGCAGCCGGACTAGCGGGAACGACTACGAGCAGTACTTC
TRBD2 TRBJ2-7 . TRBV19 CASSTRTSGMGYEQYF TGTGCCAGTAGTACGCGGACTAGCGGGATGGGCTACGAGCAGTACTTC
TRBD2 TRBJ2-7 . TRBV27 CASSLQREYTYEQYF TGTGCCAGCAGTCTCCAGCGGGAGTACACCTACGAGCAGTACTTC
. TRBJ2-7 . TRBV5-1 CASSSTAVGVHEQYF TGCGCCAGCAGCTCTACCGCCGTCGGGGTGCACGAGCAGTACTTC
TRBD1 TRBJ1-1 few TRBV6-5 CASSYGTGNTEAFF TGTGCCAGCAGTTACGGGACAGGGAACACTGAAGCTTTCTTT